These T cell receptor beta chains were read from a single sample in a study of spatial heterogeneity in lung cancer. MiXCR was run by TCRdb on the 5' RACE reads, yielding one entry per CDR3 protein. The sample yields some 3,700 distinct CDR3 sequences, about a quarter seen once. The sequenced sample was normal lung tissue next to the tumor, obtained at surgery. These receptors originate from a male donor with early-stage non-small cell lung cancer. CDR3s include the opening cysteine and the closing phenylalanine or tryptophan. Fields, in order: J gene, D gene, V gene, clone size, CDR3 DNA, CDR3 protein. D genes are given only for firm matches. Clone size is not always given. Where it is, it says once, few, many or a class for expanded clones.

TRBJ1-2 . TRBV7-3 . TGTGCCAGCAGCTTTAACTCCAACTATGGCTACACCTTC CASSFNSNYGYTF
TRBJ1-5 . TRBV28 medium-sized TGTGCCAGCAGTCCATGGGGTGGCAGCAGGGATCAGCCCCAGCATTTT CASSPWGGSRDQPQHF
TRBJ2-1 TRBD2 TRBV25-1 . TGTGCCAGCAGTGGTAGGGGCGGGGGGCAATACAATGAGCAGTTCTTC CASSGRGGGQYNEQFF
TRBJ1-5 . TRBV6-1 medium-sized TGTGCCAGCAGTGAGTTTAGAAATAATCAGCCCCAGCATTTT CASSEFRNNQPQHF
TRBJ2-5 . TRBV29-1 . TGCAGCGTTCCGCATAGGGGAGAAGAGACCCAGTACTTC CSVPHRGEETQYF
TRBJ1-4 . TRBV12-3/TRBV12-4 medium-sized TGTGCCAGCAGCAAATCGGGTCCCTCTTATGATAATGAAAAACTGTTTTTT CASSKSGPSYDNEKLFF
TRBJ1-5 . TRBV19 large TGTGCCAGTAGTAGGGCGATTAGCAATCAGCCCCAGCATTTT CASSRAISNQPQHF
TRBJ1-4 . TRBV20-1 . TGCAGTGCTAGAGATGTGAACGGGAATGAAAAACTGTTTTTT CSARDVNGNEKLFF
TRBJ2-1 TRBD1 TRBV10-3 many TGTGCCATCGGGACAGGAAAGGTGGGCACGAATGAGCAGTTCTTC CAIGTGKVGTNEQFF
TRBJ2-7 TRBD2 TRBV3-1 . TGTGCCAGTAGACCGACTAGCGGGTACGAGCAGTACTTC CASRPTSGYEQYF
TRBJ2-5 . TRBV28 medium-sized TGTGCCAGCAGTTTACACGGCCTGGCGAGGAGGGAGACCCAGTACTTC CASSLHGLARRETQYF
TRBJ2-2 . TRBV28 medium-sized TGTGCCAGCAGTTTAATACGGATGAACACCGGGGAGCTGTTTTTT CASSLIRMNTGELFF
TRBJ2-7 . TRBV2 medium-sized TGTGCCAGCAGCGTGGACAGGCATGGGGGGGAGCAGTACTTC CASSVDRHGGEQYF
TRBJ2-6 . TRBV28 . TGTGCCAGCAGTTTATTTGGGGCCAACGTCCTGACTTTC CASSLFGANVLTF
TRBJ2-2 . TRBV12-3/TRBV12-4 many TGTGCCAGCAGACCAACAGCGGGCAACACCGGGGAGCTGTTTTTT CASRPTAGNTGELFF
TRBJ1-1 . TRBV14 medium-sized TGTGCCAGCAGCCAGATTACCGGGAGGCACACTGAAGCTTTCTTT CASSQITGRHTEAFF
TRBJ2-5 . TRBV5-4 . TGTGCCAGCAGCCCAAACCAAGAGACCCAGTACTTC CASSPNQETQYF
TRBJ2-7 . TRBV27 many TGTGCCAGCAGTTTCGGCGCGGCCTACGAGCAGTACTTC CASSFGAAYEQYF
TRBJ1-1 . TRBV20-1 medium-sized TGCAGTGCTAGAGAAATGACAGGCAGCCAAGGTTTCTTT CSAREMTGSQGFF
TRBJ1-5 . TRBV28 medium-sized TGTGCCAGCGCCCTAGGGGGCAATCAGCCCCAGCATTTT CASALGGNQPQHF
TRBJ1-1 . TRBV29-1 medium-sized TGCAGCGGCACAACAGGGATCACTGAAGCTTTCTTT CSGTTGITEAFF
TRBJ2-3 . TRBV20-1 medium-sized TGCAGTGCTATGATACTGGGTGGCACAGATACGCAGTATTTT CSAMILGGTDTQYF
TRBJ1-1 . TRBV9 medium-sized TGTGCCAGCAGCGTACAACCGGCGGACACTGAAGCTTTCTTT CASSVQPADTEAFF
TRBJ1-1 . TRBV5-1 medium-sized TGCGCCAGCCAAGACAACTCGAACACTGAAGCTTTCTTT CASQDNSNTEAFF
TRBJ1-1 . TRBV29-1 . TGCAGCGTATCGCCGGGCGCTGAAGCTTTCTTT CSVSPGAEAFF
TRBJ1-5 . TRBV12-3/TRBV12-4 once TGTGCCAGCAGCCCCTCAGGGGCTCAGCCCCAGCATTTT CASSPSGAQPQHF
TRBJ2-3 TRBD1 TRBV7-6 medium-sized TGTGCCAGCAGCCAGGGACAGGGGTTGCACACAGATACGCAGTATTTT CASSQGQGLHTDTQYF
TRBJ1-5 . TRBV21-1 . TGTGCCAGCAGCTTTCAGGACAGGGGACGCAATCAGCCCCAGCATTTT CASSFQDRGRNQPQHF
TRBJ2-5 . TRBV11-2 . TGTGCCAGCAGCTTAAACCCACTAGCCGCGAACTTGGGGACCCAGTACTTC CASSLNPLAANLGTQYF
TRBJ1-6 . TRBV27 . TGTGCCAGCAGTTCTACGATATCGCCCCTCCACTTT CASSSTISPLHF
TRBJ2-4 TRBD1 TRBV24-1 medium-sized TGTGCCACCAGTGATGGGGGAGCAGGGGGCCTGTTTGCCAAAAACATTCAGTACTTC CATSDGGAGGLFAKNIQYF
TRBJ1-5 . TRBV18 few TGTGCCAGCTCACCGGGTTTAGGAGAGCCCCAGCATTTT CASSPGLGEPQHF
TRBJ2-3 . TRBV12-3/TRBV12-4 medium-sized TGTGCCAGCAGTCCCTCGTATACGCAGTATTTT CASSPSYTQYF
TRBJ1-2 . TRBV5-5 medium-sized TGTGCCAGCAGCGGGACGGACAGAATAGGCTATGGCTACACCTTC CASSGTDRIGYGYTF
TRBJ1-2 TRBD1 TRBV6-5 medium-sized TGTGCCAGCAGTTACTCGATACAGGGGGCGGTAGGCTACACCTTC CASSYSIQGAVGYTF
TRBJ2-2 . TRBV2 . TGTGCCAGCAGGACGACTAGATCGGCAGGAAACACCGGGGAGCTGTTTTTT CASRTTRSAGNTGELFF
TRBJ2-7 . TRBV20-1 . TGCAGTGCTAAGGGTTCCTACGAGCAGTACTTC CSAKGSYEQYF
TRBJ2-5 . TRBV5-1 few TGCGCCAGCAGCTCGGGGTTGGGGGCAGTTCTTCAAGAGACCCAGTACTTC CASSSGLGAVLQETQYF
TRBJ2-7 TRBD1 TRBV20-1 few TGCAGTGCTCACAGGGGGAAGGGTTCCTACGAGCAGTACTTC CSAHRGKGSYEQYF
TRBJ2-5 . TRBV12-3/TRBV12-4 few TGTGCCAGCAGTTTGCGAGCGGCTCAAGAGACCCAGTACTTC CASSLRAAQETQYF
TRBJ2-7 . TRBV14 medium-sized TGTGCCAGCAGCCACCGCGGAGCGGACGAGCAGTACTTC CASSHRGADEQYF
TRBJ1-5 . TRBV20-1 medium-sized TGCAGTGCTAGAGCCGCGCGGGGTTTAAGCAATCAGCCCCAGCATTTT CSARAARGLSNQPQHF
TRBJ2-1 TRBD2 TRBV28 medium-sized TGTGCCAGCCTTAGCGGGAGGGCCCGGACGTCCTACAATGAGCAGTTCTTC CASLSGRARTSYNEQFF
TRBJ1-1 . TRBV7-9 few TGTGCCAGCAGCCCTAGGACGGCCCGCGAGGAAGCTTTCTTT CASSPRTAREEAFF
TRBJ2-5 . TRBV28 medium-sized TGTGCCAGCAGTTCCCCCCGGTATGGGGAGACCCAGTACTTC CASSSPRYGETQYF
TRBJ1-5 . TRBV6-5 few TGTGCCAGCAGTTACTCAGAGTATAGCAATCAGCCCCAGCATTTT CASSYSEYSNQPQHF
TRBJ2-1 . TRBV5-5 few TGTGCCAGTACCCCAGGGGGGTCCTACAATGAGCAGTTCTTC CASTPGGSYNEQFF
TRBJ2-7 TRBD1 TRBV4-1 . TGCGCCAGCAGCCACCAAATCCCCGACCGGGACAGACCGTACGAGCAGTACTTC CASSHQIPDRDRPYEQYF
TRBJ2-7 . TRBV18 medium-sized TGTGCCAGCTCACCACCGGTAACCTACGAGCAGTACTTC CASSPPVTYEQYF
TRBJ2-2 . TRBV24-1 few TGTGCCACCAGGGGGGACATGAACACCGGGGAGCTGTTTTTT CATRGDMNTGELFF
TRBJ1-1 . TRBV10-3 many TGTGCCATCATGGGGGGTCCGAACACTGAAGCTTTCTTT CAIMGGPNTEAFF
TRBJ1-5 . TRBV6-2/TRBV6-3 . TGTGCCAGCAGTTACTCGCCGGAGCGGGGTCAGCCCCAGCATTTT CASSYSPERGQPQHF
TRBJ2-1 TRBD2 TRBV27 . TGTGCCAGCAGTCTAGCGGGAGGGCATAACAATGAGCAGTTCTTC CASSLAGGHNNEQFF
TRBJ2-7 . TRBV20-1 medium-sized TGCAGTGCCAAGATCAGGACTTCCTACGAGCAGTACTTC CSAKIRTSYEQYF
TRBJ1-1 . TRBV6-6 many TGTGCCAGCAGTTATGGGGGGACTGAAGCTTTCTTT CASSYGGTEAFF